This TCR beta chain derives from a study of cytomegalovirus exposure and HLA in healthy donors. V lost 3 bases, J lost 7 bases, and 4 bases lay in between. This CDR3 has 10 residues. CDR1 MDHEN and CDR2 SYDVKM come from the germline V gene. PCR was performed using 60 Vbeta and 13 Jbeta primers. Profiling relied on immunoSEQ multiplex PCR, and the TCRdb table lists in-frame clones only, not all of them. Counted here are 100,000 or so clones, 15% occurring once; the ten biggest clones make up around 0.86%. This sequence originates from a female donor in good health and CMV-seronegative. The sequencing sample was made of PBMCs. This sequence joins TRBV28 and TRBJ2-7; no reliable D call. The CDR3 nucleotides read TGTGCCAGCAGTTTCCAAGAGCAGTACTTC. Translating gives CASSFQEQYF.